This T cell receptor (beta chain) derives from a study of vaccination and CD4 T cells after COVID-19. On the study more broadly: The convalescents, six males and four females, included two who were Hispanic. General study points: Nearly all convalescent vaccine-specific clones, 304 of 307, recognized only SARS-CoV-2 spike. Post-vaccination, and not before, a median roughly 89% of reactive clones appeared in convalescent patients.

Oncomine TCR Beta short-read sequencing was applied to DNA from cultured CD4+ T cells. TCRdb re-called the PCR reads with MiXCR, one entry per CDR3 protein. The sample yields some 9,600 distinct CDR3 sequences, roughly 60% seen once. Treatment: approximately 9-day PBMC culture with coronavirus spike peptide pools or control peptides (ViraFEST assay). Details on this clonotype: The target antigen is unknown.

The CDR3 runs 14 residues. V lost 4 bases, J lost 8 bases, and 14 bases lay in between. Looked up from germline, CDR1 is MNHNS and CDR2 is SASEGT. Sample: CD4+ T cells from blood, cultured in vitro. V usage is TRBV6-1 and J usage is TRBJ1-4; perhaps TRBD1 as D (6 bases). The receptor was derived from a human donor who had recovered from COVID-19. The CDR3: CASSVTGQSEKLFF. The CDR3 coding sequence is TGTGCCAGCAGTGTTACAGGACAGAGCGAAAAACTGTTTTTT.